A single sample is the source of the 27 T cell receptor beta chains below, sequenced in a study of CD8 T cells in Susac syndrome (dated 2019 in TCRdb). Library prep was done by the immunoSEQ multiplex PCR assay. RNA was extracted with the RNeasy kit and about 0.5 to 1 ug was reverse transcribed using random hexamers. TCRdb applied fastp at Q25 and MiXCR to the public reads, then kept only in-frame beta chains. Rows matching on CDR3 protein sequence are summarized as one entry with the most common DNA and genes. The sample records over 100,000 distinct CDR3 sequences, just over 95% of which are singletons. Jointly, the top ten make up less than 0.15% of the sample. The sequenced sample consisted of CD4+ T cells from PBMCs. These receptors originate from a human donor with Susac syndrome.

The V and J genes are TRBV20-1 and TRBJ2-1, with 7 nucleotides matching TRBD2. The V gene's germline CDR1 is DFQATT and CDR2 SNEGSKA (reference sequence). This CDR3 has 13 residues. V was clipped by 6 bases and J by 7 bases; unmatched bases: 9. The CDR3 nucleotides read TGCAGTGCACCGAAGGCGGGAGTGAATGAGCAGTTCTTC. This codes for CSAPKAGVNEQFF.

The rearrangement joins TRBV5-1 to TRBJ2-2, with D perhaps being TRBD1 or TRBD2 (5 bases each). Trimming pared 3 bases from V and 0 bases from J, leaving 9 bases between. CDR1 and CDR2 (germline): SGHRS, YFSETQ. This CDR3 has 15 amino acids. The CDR3 DNA reads as TGCGCCAGCAGCTGGGGGAGCACGAACACCGGGGAGCTGTTTTTT. Its translation: CASSWGSTNTGELFF.

The chain is built from TRBV28 and TRBJ2-7, with TRBD2 matching 7 bases. Germline V gene data show CDR1 as MDHEN and CDR2 as SYDVKM. The V gene end was trimmed by 5 bases and the J gene end by 5 bases; junction bases not matched to a gene: 9. The CDR3 loop spans 14 amino acids. The DNA of the CDR3 is TGTGCCAGCAGTAGACTTGGCGGGAGTAACGAGCAGTACTTC. This gives the protein CASSRLGGSNEQYF.

The V and J genes are TRBV7-2 and TRBJ2-1, with 8 bases matching TRBD2. With V trimmed by 4 bases and J by 4 bases, 3 bases remained unmatched. CDR3 length equals 14 residues. The germline gives CDR1 SGHTA, CDR2 FQGNSA. This CDR3 reads CASSSLAGYNEQFF. The CDR3 bases are TGTGCCAGCAGCTCCCTAGCGGGTTACAATGAGCAGTTCTTC.

The chain combines TRBV7-2 with TRBJ2-3; 11 bases match TRBD2. The CDR3 sequence is 16 residues long. In germline, CDR1 is SGHTA, CDR2 FQGNSA. Losses at the gene ends were 5 bases for V and 5 bases for J; bases not matched to a gene: 9. CDR3 sequence reads: CASSPRSGRAIDTQYF. The CDR3 DNA is TGTGCCAGCAGCCCACGTAGCGGGAGGGCGATAGATACGCAGTATTTT.

The J gene is TRBJ1-2, the V gene TRBV2; no definite D call. The ends were cut back, 4 bases at V and 8 bases at J, with 14 bases in the middle. From germline, CDR1 is SNHLY and CDR2 FYNNEI. There are 13 residues in the CDR3. The CDR3 sequence is CASSAAGYSGYTF. CDR3 nucleotides: TGTGCCAGCAGTGCCGCCGGTTACTCAGGCTACACCTTC.

CDR3 residues: CASSYSGSSEQFF. The CDR3 DNA is TGTGCCAGCAGTTACTCCGGCTCGAGTGAGCAGTTCTTC. The chain is built from TRBV6-2 or TRBV6-3 and TRBJ2-1; D is undetermined. Trimming cost V 0 bases and J 9 bases, with 9 bases left between them. Germline V lookup: CDR1 MNHEY, CDR2 SVGEGT. The CDR3 is 13 amino acids.

V usage is TRBV29-1 and J usage is TRBJ2-5; 10 positions match TRBD2. The CDR3 sequence is 13 residues long. V lost 7 bases to trimming and J lost 4 bases; unmatched junction nucleotides: 6. The germline V gene has CDR1 SQVTM and CDR2 ANQGSEA. Here the CDR3 DNA reads TGCAGCGCTTCGGGACTAGCGCTAGAGACCCAGTACTTC. Amino acids: CSASGLALETQYF.

V gene TRBV15 combines with J gene TRBJ1-4; 7 bases map to TRBD1. The junction had 11 bases not matched to a gene; V was cut back by 8 bases and J by 5 bases. The germline V gene encodes CDR1 LNHNV and CDR2 YYDKDF (reference sequence). The CDR3 length is 15 residues. The CDR3 loop is CATQVGGQPNEKLFF. The DNA of the CDR3 is TGTGCCACCCAAGTGGGGGGACAGCCAAATGAAAAACTGTTTTTT.

CDR3 nucleotide sequence: TGTGCCAGCAGCTTAGTTGGGGGGACTAGCGGGTGGGGCACAGATACGCAGTATTTT. Translation gives CASSLVGGTSGWGTDTQYF. The chain links TRBV7-2 to TRBJ2-3; 12 nucleotides match TRBD2. Germline loops: CDR1 SGHTA, CDR2 FQGNSA. Trimming removed 1 base from V and 1 base from J; junction bases left unmatched: 9. CDR3 length: 19 amino acids.

V is TRBV18 and J is TRBJ1-5; 9 nucleotides line up with TRBD1. The CDR3 is made up of 15 amino acids. V was clipped by 5 bases and J by 6 bases; unmatched bases: 8. Looked up from germline, CDR1 is KGHSH and CDR2 is LQKENI. The CDR3 spells CASSEGQGSGQPQHF. In DNA, the CDR3 is TGTGCCAGCTCAGAGGGACAGGGCTCTGGTCAGCCCCAGCATTTT.

This sequence joins TRBV5-1 and TRBJ2-5; TRBD1 aligns across 7 bases. J gave up 3 bases and V 4 bases, and 6 bases lay outside the gene matches. The CDR3 has 14 residues. CDR1 is SGHRS and CDR2 is YFSETQ in the germline V gene. CDR3 loop: CASSPGQLEETQYF. DNA of the CDR3: TGCGCCAGCAGCCCGGGACAGCTCGAAGAGACCCAGTACTTC.

In this sample, this clonotype turned up once. The chain has TRBV5-4 and TRBJ2-7; either TRBD1 or TRBD2 may fit D (6 bases each). CDR1 and CDR2 (germline): SGHNT, YYREEE (reference sequence). V lost 2 bases, J lost 6 bases, and 15 bases lay in between. There are 14 residues in the CDR3. The CDR3 sequence: CASSFEGGRSEQYF. In DNA form, the CDR3 reads TGTGCCAGCAGCTTCGAGGGGGGCAGATCCGAGCAGTACTTC.

The V and J genes are TRBV20-1 and TRBJ2-2, with 7 bases that match TRBD1. V shed 6 bases and J 4 bases; nucleotides not matched to a gene: 5. The CDR3 covers 13 residues. Germline lookup yields CDR1 DFQATT and CDR2 SNEGSKA (reference sequence). CDR3: CSASDRVTGELFF. The CDR3 DNA follows: TGCAGTGCGAGTGACAGGGTCACCGGGGAGCTGTTTTTT.

The chain has TRBV4-2 and TRBJ1-3, with 9 bases identical to TRBD1. This CDR3 has 17 residues. Trimming at V came to 4 bases and at J to 0 bases, leaving 7 bases not matched to a gene. Per the germline V gene, CDR1 is LGHNA and CDR2 is YNFKEQ. CDR3 protein: CASSRRGQGFSGNTIYF. CDR3 nucleotides: TGTGCCAGCAGCCGCCGGGGACAGGGATTCTCTGGAAACACCATATATTTT.

This sequence joins TRBV29-1 and TRBJ2-3; 13 bases agree with TRBD2. The V and J ends lost 1 base and 3 bases, in that order; junction bases with no gene match: 1. This CDR3 is built from 15 residues. Germline V gene data show CDR1 as SQVTM and CDR2 as ANQGSEA. The CDR3 DNA follows: TGCAGCGTTGAAGGACTAGCGGGAGGTACAGATACGCAGTATTTT. Translating gives CSVEGLAGGTDTQYF.

This chain joins TRBV11-2 and TRBJ2-1; perhaps TRBD2 as D (6 bases). The CDR3 runs to 15 residues. Germline assignment: CDR1 SGHAT and CDR2 FQNNGV. Trimming shortened V by 1 base and J by 5 bases, and 12 bases separated the two germline ends. CDR3 bases: TGTGCCAGCAGCTTAGCGGCGCGGGGCGACAATGAGCAGTTCTTC. Translating gives CASSLAARGDNEQFF.

The rearrangement links TRBV20-1 to TRBJ1-5; D not resolved. Trimming removed 5 bases from V and 1 base from J, with 9 bases in between. The CDR3 length is 13 residues. Germline V lookup: CDR1 DFQATT, CDR2 SNEGSKA (reference sequence). The CDR3 region has the DNA TGCAGTGCTGTGGACGGCAGCAATCAGCCCCAGCATTTT. Translated, it gives CSAVDGSNQPQHF.

This chain links TRBV30 with TRBJ2-7; D is possibly TRBD1 or TRBD2 (6 bases each). Germline V gives CDR1 GTSNPN, CDR2 SVGIG (reference sequence). Trimming pared 1 base from V and 5 bases from J, leaving 12 bases between. CDR3 length: 13 amino acids. CDR3 sequence reads: CAWSGSGAHEQYF. As DNA, the CDR3 is TGTGCCTGGAGTGGCTCGGGGGCCCACGAGCAGTACTTC.

The genes are TRBV12-3 or TRBV12-4 and TRBJ1-2, with TRBD1 as a possible D gene (5 bases). The CDR3 runs 14 residues. V dropped 6 bases and J dropped 3 bases, with 14 bases sitting between them. The CDR3 coding sequence is TGTGCCAGCAGGCCGCCGGGACTCGACTATGGCTACACCTTC. Amino acids: CASRPPGLDYGYTF.

The CDR3 is CASTRGGANTEAFF. DNA of the CDR3: TGTGCCAGCACCCGTGGTGGGGCGAACACTGAAGCTTTCTTT. This chain connects TRBV5-6 to TRBJ1-1; D is possibly TRBD1 (5 bases). CDR3 length equals 14 residues. The V gene lost 6 bases and the J gene lost 1 base, with 13 bases spanning the gap. CDR1 and CDR2 from the germline V gene are SGHDT and YYEEEE.

The chain is built from TRBV20-1 and TRBJ2-3; possibly TRBD1 or TRBD2 for D (5 bases each). Germline CDR1 is DFQATT and CDR2 is SNEGSKA (reference sequence). The germline V and J ends were trimmed by 6 bases and 0 bases, with 16 bases remaining between them. The CDR3 is 15 amino acids. CDR3 amino acids: CSATSGAPSTDTQYF. Written as DNA, the CDR3 is TGCAGTGCCACCTCCGGGGCCCCTAGCACAGATACGCAGTATTTT.

This clonotype was observed a single time. The chain has TRBV2 and TRBJ2-5, with no clear D. Trimming shortened V by 7 bases and J by 1 base, and 10 bases separated the two germline ends. CDR1 SNHLY and CDR2 FYNNEI come from the germline V gene. The length of the CDR3 is 13 residues. CDR3 DNA sequence: TGTGCCAGCATAAGTGACACCCAAGAGACCCAGTACTTC. This translates into CASISDTQETQYF. The full variable domain, completed using reference TRBV2 and TRBJ2-5, is EPEVTQTPSHQVTQMGQEVILRCVPISNHLYFYWYRQILGQKVEFLVSFYNNEISEKSEIFDDQFSVERPDGSNFTLKIRSTKLEDSAMYFCASISDTQETQYFGPGTRLLVL.

This clonotype was seen a few times. This chain uses TRBV12-3 or TRBV12-4 with TRBJ2-7; D remains unclear. CDR3 length: 13 residues. Trimming cost V 7 bases and J 7 bases, with 17 bases left between them. The CDR3 loop is CASTRTGIWEQYF. The CDR3 DNA sequence: TGTGCCAGCACCCGAACGGGTATTTGGGAGCAGTACTTC.

This chain uses TRBV6-2 or TRBV6-3 with TRBJ1-1; a possible D gene is TRBD1 (5 bases). V shed 2 bases and J shed 1 base, with 11 bases lying between them. The CDR3 runs to 15 residues. Germline V gives CDR1 MNHEY, CDR2 SVGEGT. In nucleotides, the CDR3 is TGTGCCAGCAGTTACGGGGGTACAAAGAACACTGAAGCTTTCTTT. Encoded protein: CASSYGGTKNTEAFF.

This chain links TRBV14 with TRBJ1-2; D gene uncertain. Germline lookup yields CDR1 SGHDN and CDR2 FVKESK. Between the trimmed V and J ends, which lost 1 base and 8 bases, there was a span of 11 bases. This CDR3 has 13 amino acids. The CDR3 is CASSQVRERGYTF. Here the CDR3 DNA reads TGTGCCAGCAGCCAAGTAAGGGAACGGGGCTACACCTTC.

The chain carries TRBV24-1 and TRBJ2-6; the D is unclear. CDR3 length: 13 amino acids. Germline CDR1 reads KGHDR; CDR2 reads SFDVKD. V gave up 9 bases and J gave up 0 bases, with 5 bases separating them. This CDR3 reads CATSNSGANVLTF. CDR3 DNA: TGTGCCACCTCCAACTCTGGGGCCAACGTCCTGACTTTC.